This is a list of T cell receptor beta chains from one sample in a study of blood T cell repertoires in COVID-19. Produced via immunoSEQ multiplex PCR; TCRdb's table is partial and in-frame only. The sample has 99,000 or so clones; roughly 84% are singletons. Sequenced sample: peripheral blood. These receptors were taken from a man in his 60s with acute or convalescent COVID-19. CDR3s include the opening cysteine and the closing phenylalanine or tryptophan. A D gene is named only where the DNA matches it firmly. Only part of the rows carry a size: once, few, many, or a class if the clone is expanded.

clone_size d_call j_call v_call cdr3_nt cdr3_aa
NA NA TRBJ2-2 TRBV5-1 TGCGCCAGCAGCCCCCGGGGGATAGGCACCGGGGAGCTGTTTTTT CASSPRGIGTGELFF
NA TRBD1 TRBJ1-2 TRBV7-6 TGTGCCAGCAGCTTAAGACAGGGACGTGGCTATGGCTACACCTTC CASSLRQGRGYGYTF
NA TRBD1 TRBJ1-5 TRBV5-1 TGCGCCAGCAGCTTGGAGGGACAGGGCCCTGATCAGCATTTT CASSLEGQGPDQHF
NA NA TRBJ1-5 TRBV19 TGTGCCAGTAGTACCCAACCACAGGGCCCGAGCAATCAGCCCCAGCATTTT CASSTQPQGPSNQPQHF
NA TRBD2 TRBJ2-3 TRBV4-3 TGCGCCAGCAGCCAAGATATAGCGGGAGGGGTATACGATACGCAGTATTTT CASSQDIAGGVYDTQYF
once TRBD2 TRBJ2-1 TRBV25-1 TGTGCCAGCAGTTTAGCGGGAGACCACTACAATGAGCAGTTCTTC CASSLAGDHYNEQFF
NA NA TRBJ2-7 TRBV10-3 TGTGCCAGCGGAACTAGTGGCCACGAGCAGTACTTC CASGTSGHEQYF
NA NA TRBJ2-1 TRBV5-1 TGCGCCAGCAGCCTAGGACAGCCCCCTCGGAATGAGCAGTTCTTC CASSLGQPPRNEQFF
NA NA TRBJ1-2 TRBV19 TGTGCCAGTAGCCGGGTGACGGAGCGTGGCTACACCTTC CASSRVTERGYTF
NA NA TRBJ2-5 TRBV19 TGTGCCAGTAAATCAGGCCCGGGGGAGACCCAGTACTTC CASKSGPGETQYF
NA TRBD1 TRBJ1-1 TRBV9 TGTGCCAGCAGCCTAAGACAGGGCACGTCTGAAGCTTTCTTT CASSLRQGTSEAFF
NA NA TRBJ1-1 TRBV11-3 TGTGCCAGCAGCCTAGCGCGAGGCCTGTCTGAAGCTTTCTTT CASSLARGLSEAFF